This T cell receptor (beta chain) was profiled in a study of blood T cells in healthy people across ages. Whole-study context: Template switching recovered approximately one barcoded beta molecule for every two T cells. Study-level points and caveats: Older individuals had lower TCR beta diversity per million T cells (the decline was roughly linear). Compared with aged donors, long-lived donors showed fewer expanded clones, suggesting selection.

This clonotype came up a few times. Its antigen is not known. This CDR3 contains 13 residues. The germline V gene has CDR1 DFQATT and CDR2 SNEGSKA (reference sequence). Trimming took 4 bases from V and 5 from J; bases not matched to a gene: 4. PCR was performed a second time for about 7 to 12 cycles using a sample-barcoded 5' primer and a J-beta primer mix. Each TCR beta cDNA got a 12-nucleotide random molecular identifier. TCRdb used MiXCR to reprocess the 5' RACE reads, holding one entry per CDR3 protein. The sample has around 1,800,000 distinct CDR3 sequences; approximately 40% are singletons. The chain carries TRBV20-1 and TRBJ1-5; 8 bases align to TRBD1. This receptor was identified in a human donor in good health. Material: blood. CDR3 sequence reads: CSANRGRDQPQHF. The CDR3 DNA reads as TGCAGTGCTAACAGGGGGAGGGATCAGCCCCAGCATTTT.